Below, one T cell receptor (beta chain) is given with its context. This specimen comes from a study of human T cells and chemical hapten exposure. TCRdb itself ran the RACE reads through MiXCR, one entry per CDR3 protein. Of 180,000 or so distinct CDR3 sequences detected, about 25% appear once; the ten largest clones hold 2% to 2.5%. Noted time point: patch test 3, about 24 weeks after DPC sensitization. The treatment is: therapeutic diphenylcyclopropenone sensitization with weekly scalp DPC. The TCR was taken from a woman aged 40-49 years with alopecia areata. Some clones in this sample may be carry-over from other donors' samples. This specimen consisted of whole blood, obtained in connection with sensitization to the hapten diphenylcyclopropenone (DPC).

The CDR3 DNA follows: TGCAGCGCCAGGGGAAGAAGGACTGAAGCTTTCTTT. Translating gives CSARGRRTEAFF. The chain couples TRBV20-1 to TRBJ1-1, with D perhaps matching TRBD1 (6 bases). The CDR3 has 12 residues. CDR1 DFQATT and CDR2 SNEGSKA come from the germline V gene (reference sequence).